This T cell receptor (beta chain) was retrieved from a study of cytomegalovirus exposure and HLA in healthy donors. CDR1 MNHEY and CDR2 SVGAGI come from the germline V gene. The germline V and J ends were trimmed by 8 bases and 7 bases, with 19 bases remaining between them. The CDR3 is made up of 14 amino acids. In this sample, this clone turned up once. The antigen is undetermined. General study results and limits: Most TCR sequences proved rare, with some public TCRs found in many donors. Researchers catalogued some 160 TCR beta chains as cytomegalovirus-associated. V- and J-gene trimming in TCR beta was tied to a missense DCLRE1C variant by an analysis performed later. Analysis performed later found over 15,000 TCR beta sequences associated with HLA alleles at 0.05 false discovery rate.

The PCR used 60 Vbeta and 13 Jbeta primers. Here immunoSEQ multiplex PCR was the method, and the copy in TCRdb shows in-frame clones only, minus some. Here the sample spans roughly 190,000 clones, approximately 86% being singletons. This TCR was sampled from a woman under 30 in good health and CMV-seronegative. This sequence joins TRBV6-5 and TRBJ2-3; D perhaps matches TRBD2 (5 bases). The specimen was PBMCs. CDR3 DNA sequence: TGTGCCAGCGGACTCCGGGAAGGGTTTTATACGCAGTATTTT. It yields the protein CASGLREGFYTQYF.